These 10 T cell receptor beta chains were sequenced from one sample in a study of CD4 and CD8 cells across lung adenocarcinoma regions. MiXCR, run by TCRdb on the PCR reads, gives a single entry per CDR3 protein. Among 5,100 or so distinct CDR3 sequences listed, less than 80% were seen once. Sequenced material: CD4+ T cells from the center of a lung tumor. These receptors were collected from a female donor with lung adenocarcinoma. The CD4 and CD8 labels of this study may be unreliable.

The rearrangement links TRBV28 to TRBJ2-5, with D perhaps matching TRBD2 (6 bases). Germline CDR1 MDHEN, CDR2 SYDVKM. CDR3 size: 14 residues. V was clipped by 6 bases and J by 7 bases, with 18 bases between them. The CDR3 loop is CASRLAGPGGTQYF. The CDR3 bases are TGTGCCAGCAGACTTGCGGGTCCCGGGGGGACCCAGTACTTC.

The rearrangement joins TRBV6-1 to TRBJ2-5; D possibly matches TRBD1 or TRBD2 (7 bases each). The J call may be faulty, since TRBJ2-7 better matches the DNA end. The CDR3 extends over 18 amino acids. Germline values: CDR1 MNHNS, CDR2 SASEGT. The CDR3 region is CASSEMAGGRTRGHEQYF. CDR3 coding DNA: TGTGCCAGCAGTGAAATGGCAGGGGGAAGGACTAGGGGCCACGAGCAGTACTTC.

In this sample, this clonotype turned up a few times. This chain connects TRBV6-1 to TRBJ2-5, with D possibly being TRBD2 (6 bases). CDR1 is MNHNS and CDR2 is SASEGT in the germline V gene. The CDR3 length is 13 residues. V shed 3 bases and J shed 7 bases, with 12 bases lying between them. CDR3 in DNA: TGTGCCAGCAGTGACCGGGGGTCGGTGACCCAGTACTTC. It codes for CASSDRGSVTQYF.

This clonotype is medium-sized by share. The rearrangement uses TRBV7-6 and TRBJ2-3; perhaps D is TRBD1 or TRBD2 (5 bases each). Trimming pared 2 bases from V and 0 bases from J, leaving 18 bases between. In germline, CDR1 is SGHVS, CDR2 FNYEAQ. The CDR3 runs 18 residues. In nucleotides, the CDR3 is TGTGCCAGCAGCTTATTACCGAGAGGGGCCACTAGCACAGATACGCAGTATTTT. This gives the protein CASSLLPRGATSTDTQYF.

This clonotype appeared a few times. The V call is TRBV6-1, the J call TRBJ2-2; TRBD1 aligns across 8 bases. The CDR3 has 15 residues. Germline loops: CDR1 MNHNS, CDR2 SASEGT. The ends lost 6 bases at V and 3 bases at J; junction bases unmatched: 6. In DNA, the CDR3 is TGTGCCAGCAGAAAGGACAGGGTCGACACCGGGGAGCTGTTTTTT. This codes for CASRKDRVDTGELFF.

Notes on this clonotype: Relative to the germline gene, one junction end is altered; a read error may explain this. This chain links TRBV10-3 with TRBJ2-5, with 8 bases that match TRBD2. The length of the CDR3 is 14 residues. CDR1 and CDR2 (germline): ENHRY, SYGVKD. CDR3 loop: CAGSGGRGRETQYF. In nucleotides, the CDR3 is TGTGCGGGGAGCGGGGGCCGTGGGAGAGAGACGCAGTACTTC.

The chain has TRBV3-1 and TRBJ2-2; TRBD2 agrees at 11 bases. The V gene's germline CDR1 is LGHDT and CDR2 YNNKEL (reference sequence). V was pared by 3 bases and J by 4 bases, with 13 bases of the junction left unmatched. The CDR3 has 19 residues. CDR3: CASSQILAGVGRGTGELFF. The CDR3 DNA reads as TGTGCCAGCAGCCAGATACTAGCGGGGGTAGGGCGTGGCACCGGGGAGCTGTTTTTT.

The V gene is TRBV7-8, the J gene TRBJ2-7; 7 bases align to TRBD1. V was pared by 1 base and J by 0 bases, with 3 bases of the junction left unmatched. There are 15 residues in the CDR3. CDR1 and CDR2 from the germline V gene are SGHVS and FQNEAQ. The CDR3 region has the DNA TGTGCCAGCAGCTTAGAAGGGGGCAGCTCCTACGAGCAGTACTTC. This encodes CASSLEGGSSYEQYF.

The gene calls are TRBV6-1 and TRBJ1-5; maybe TRBD1 (5 bases). The V gene lost 1 base and the J gene lost 2 bases, with 6 bases spanning the gap. Looked up from germline, CDR1 is MNHNS and CDR2 is SASEGT. This CDR3 is built from 14 residues. CDR3 region: CASSEGDRNQPQHF. CDR3 DNA sequence: TGTGCCAGCAGTGAAGGGGACCGCAATCAGCCCCAGCATTTT.

This clonotype has a handful of counts. This chain connects TRBV6-1 to TRBJ2-2, with D possibly being TRBD1 or TRBD2 (5 bases each). Germline values: CDR1 MNHNS, CDR2 SASEGT. The CDR3 covers 18 residues. The germline V and J ends were trimmed by 0 bases and 0 bases, with 14 bases remaining between them. The CDR3 DNA follows: TGTGCCAGCAGTGAAGCGGTTATCGGGGCAGCGAACACCGGGGAGCTGTTTTTT. Encoded protein: CASSEAVIGAANTGELFF.